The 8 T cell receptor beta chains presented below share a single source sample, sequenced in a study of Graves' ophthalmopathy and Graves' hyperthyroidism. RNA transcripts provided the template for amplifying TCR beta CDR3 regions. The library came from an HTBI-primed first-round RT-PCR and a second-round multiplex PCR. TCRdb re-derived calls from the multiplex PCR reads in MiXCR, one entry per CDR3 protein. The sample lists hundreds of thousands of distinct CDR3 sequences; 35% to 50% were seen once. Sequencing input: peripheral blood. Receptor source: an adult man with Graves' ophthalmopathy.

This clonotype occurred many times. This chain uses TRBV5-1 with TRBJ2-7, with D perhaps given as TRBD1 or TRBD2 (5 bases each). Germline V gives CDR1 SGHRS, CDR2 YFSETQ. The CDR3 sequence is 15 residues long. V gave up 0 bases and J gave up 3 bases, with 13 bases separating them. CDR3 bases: TGCGCCAGCAGCTTGGCCCGGGACCCAGTCTACGAGCAGTACTTC. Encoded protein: CASSLARDPVYEQYF.

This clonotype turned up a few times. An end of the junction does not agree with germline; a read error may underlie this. The CDR3 is CASSPGRTNYGYTF. The DNA for the CDR3 is TGTGCCAGCAGCCCAGGTCGCACTAACTATGGCTACACCTTC. The genes are TRBV4-1 and TRBJ1-2; D gene ambiguous. The CDR3 runs to 14 residues. Germline CDR1 is MGHRA and CDR2 is YSYEKL.

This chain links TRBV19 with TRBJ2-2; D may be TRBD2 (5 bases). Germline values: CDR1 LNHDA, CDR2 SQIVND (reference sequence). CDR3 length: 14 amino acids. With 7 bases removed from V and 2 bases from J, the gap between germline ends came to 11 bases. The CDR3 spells CASTLEGNTGELFF. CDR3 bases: TGTGCCAGTACCTTAGAGGGTAACACCGGGGAGCTGTTTTTT.

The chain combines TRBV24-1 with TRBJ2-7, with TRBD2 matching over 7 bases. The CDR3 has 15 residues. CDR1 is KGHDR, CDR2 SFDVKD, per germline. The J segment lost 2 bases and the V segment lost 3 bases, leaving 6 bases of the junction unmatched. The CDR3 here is CATSDAGEPAYEQYF. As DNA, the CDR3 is TGTGCCACCAGTGATGCGGGAGAACCGGCCTACGAGCAGTACTTC.

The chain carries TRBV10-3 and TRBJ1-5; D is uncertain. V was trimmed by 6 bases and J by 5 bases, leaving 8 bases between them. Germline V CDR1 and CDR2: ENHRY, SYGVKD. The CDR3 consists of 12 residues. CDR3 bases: TGTGCCATCAGAGATAGTTATCAGCCCCAGCATTTT. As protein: CAIRDSYQPQHF.

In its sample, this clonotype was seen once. The CDR3, as DNA: TGCAGCTACATTCAGACGGTGAACACCGGGGAGCTGTTTTTT. Its translation is CSYIQTVNTGELFF. V and J are TRBV29-1 and TRBJ2-2, with no clear D. There are 14 residues in the CDR3. Per germline, CDR1 SQVTM and CDR2 ANQGSEA. V dropped 8 bases and J dropped 1 base, with 14 bases sitting between them.

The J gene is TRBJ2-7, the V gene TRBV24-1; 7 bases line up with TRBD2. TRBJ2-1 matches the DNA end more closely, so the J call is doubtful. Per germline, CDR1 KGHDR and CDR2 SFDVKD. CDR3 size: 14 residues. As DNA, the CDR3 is TGTGCCACCAGTGACGGCGGGAGTTACAATGAGCAGTTCTTC. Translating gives CATSDGGSYNEQFF.

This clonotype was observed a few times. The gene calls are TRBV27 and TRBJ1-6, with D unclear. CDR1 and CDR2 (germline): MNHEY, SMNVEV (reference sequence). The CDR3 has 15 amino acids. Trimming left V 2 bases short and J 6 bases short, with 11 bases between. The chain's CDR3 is CASSLSATANSPLHF. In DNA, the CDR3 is TGTGCCAGCAGTTTAAGCGCTACAGCTAATTCACCCCTCCACTTT.